The source of this TCR beta chain is a study of blood T cell repertoires in COVID-19. Clones were sequenced by immunoSEQ multiplex PCR, and TCRdb holds only the in-frame ones, with some missing. This table has 70,000 to 75,000 clones, about four fifths appearing once. This CDR3 is 13 amino acids long. Between the trimmed V and J ends, which lost 6 bases and 7 bases, there was a span of 12 bases. The germline V gene has CDR1 SGHAT and CDR2 FQNNGV. The rearrangement links TRBV11-2 to TRBJ2-2; perhaps TRBD2 as D (6 bases). The sequence was obtained from a man in his sixties or seventies with acute or convalescent COVID-19. Sequencing was performed on peripheral blood. The CDR3 here is CASRGLLDGELFF. The CDR3 bases are TGTGCCAGCAGGGGACTCCTTGACGGGGAGCTGTTTTTT.